Below, 17 T cell receptor beta chains from the same sample are listed, as sequenced in a study of shared clonotypes between healthy human individuals (dated by TCRdb to about 2020). Library preparation employed the immunoSEQ multiplex PCR assay. Held by TCRdb, this immuneACCESS table contains in-frame sequences only and omits some clones. Under half of the omission traces to an unresolved V gene where checked; the cause of the rest is unknown. The sample records roughly 2.2 million clones, 85% to 95% of which are singletons. More than 0.35% of the sample is in the top ten clones. The specimen sequenced was naive CD4+ T cells from PBMCs. Sample cell subset or site, as interpreted from the label and publication: CD45RA+ positively selected. These receptor sequences come from a man aged 18 to 30 in good health. Some clones in this sample may be carry-over from other donors' samples.

The chain uses TRBV25-1 and TRBJ2-7, with 8 bases identical to TRBD2. The CDR3 consists of 14 residues. The ends lost 4 bases at V and 3 bases at J; junction bases unmatched: 5. Germline V gene lookup returns CDR1 MGHDK and CDR2 SYGVNS. This chain's CDR3 is CASSGAGAHYEQYF. The CDR3 coding sequence is TGTGCCAGCAGTGGAGCGGGAGCCCACTACGAGCAGTACTTC.

The rearrangement links TRBV7-8 to TRBJ1-4; the D gene is possibly TRBD1 (5 bases). This CDR3 contains 14 residues. V lost 4 bases and J lost 8, with 14 bases in between. Germline CDR1 SGHVS, CDR2 FQNEAQ. CDR3 sequence: CASSSRVPGEKLFF. CDR3 bases: TGTGCCAGCAGCTCCAGGGTTCCCGGCGAAAAACTGTTTTTT. Together with reference TRBV7-8 and TRBJ1-4, the CDR3 gives the full variable domain: GAGVSQSPRYKVAKRGQDVALRCDPISGHVSLFWYQQALGQGPEFLTYFQNEAQLDKSGLPSDRFFAERPEGSVSTLKIQRTQQEDSAVYLCASSSRVPGEKLFFGSGTQLSVL.

This rearrangement joins TRBV5-1 to TRBJ2-5; the D is unclear. The CDR3 is made up of 14 amino acids. CDR1 is SGHRS, CDR2 YFSETQ, per germline. V was cut by 0 bases and J by 3 bases, with 9 bases left in between. CDR3 in amino acids: CASSLAPVEETQYF. The CDR3 nucleotides read TGCGCCAGCAGCTTGGCCCCGGTGGAAGAGACCCAGTACTTC.

This sequence joins TRBV6-5 and TRBJ1-5; D remains ambiguous. The germline V gene encodes CDR1 MNHEY and CDR2 SVGAGI. V was trimmed by 0 bases and J by 9 bases, leaving 9 bases between them. The CDR3 runs 13 residues. CDR3 nucleotide sequence: TGTGCCAGCAGTTACTCGTTGTTTGCGCCCCAGCATTTT. Its protein is CASSYSLFAPQHF.

This chain links TRBV5-1 with TRBJ1-5, with 8 bases matching TRBD1. Germline V CDR1 and CDR2: SGHRS, YFSETQ. The length of the CDR3 is 15 residues. J lost 3 bases, V lost 4 bases, and 6 bases had no gene match. CDR3 sequence: CASSGTGGPNQPQHF. Written as DNA, the CDR3 is TGCGCCAGCAGCGGCACAGGGGGTCCCAATCAGCCCCAGCATTTT. Based on the CDR3 plus reference TRBV5-1 and TRBJ1-5, the full variable domain is KAGVTQTPRYLIKTRGQQVTLSCSPISGHRSVSWYQQTPGQGLQFLFEYFSETQRNKGNFPGRFSGRQFSNSRSEMNVSTLELGDSALYLCASSGTGGPNQPQHFGDGTRLSIL.

The chain's CDR3 is CASSLGRQGSDTGELFF. For the CDR3, the DNA is TGCGCCAGCAGCTTGGGACGACAGGGGAGCGACACCGGGGAGCTGTTTTTT. This chain uses TRBV5-1 with TRBJ2-2; TRBD1 matches 8 bases. V lost 0 bases, J lost 3 bases, and 7 bases stayed unmatched. Germline loops: CDR1 SGHRS, CDR2 YFSETQ. CDR3 length: 17 residues.

The chain has TRBV28 and TRBJ2-3; 9 nucleotides align to TRBD2. This CDR3 comprises 16 residues. The germline V gene encodes CDR1 MDHEN and CDR2 SYDVKM. Trimming at V came to 5 bases and at J to 6 bases, leaving 12 bases not matched to a gene. CDR3 sequence reads: CASSGQTSGPLDTQYF. The DNA of the CDR3 is TGTGCCAGCAGTGGCCAGACTAGCGGACCCTTGGATACGCAGTATTTT.

This chain joins TRBV28 and TRBJ1-1; 8 bases align to TRBD1. Germline lookup yields CDR1 MDHEN and CDR2 SYDVKM. CDR3 length: 13 residues. V gave up 4 bases and J gave up 4 bases; unmatched junction bases: 2. Written as DNA, the CDR3 is TGTGCCAGCAGTTACGGACAGGGCACTGAAGCTTTCTTT. Its protein is CASSYGQGTEAFF.

The chain has TRBV28 and TRBJ1-4, with D perhaps TRBD1 (5 bases). In germline, CDR1 is MDHEN, CDR2 SYDVKM. The CDR3 consists of 14 residues. V was clipped by 5 bases and J by 3 bases, with 10 bases between them. The CDR3 loop is CASSPPGANEKLFF. The CDR3 nucleotides read TGTGCCAGCAGTCCTCCGGGGGCTAATGAAAAACTGTTTTTT. Looking up the rest from reference TRBV28 and TRBJ1-4 gives the full variable domain: DVKVTQSSRYLVKRTGEKVFLECVQDMDHENMFWYRQDPGLGLRLIYFSYDVKMKEKGDIPEGYSVSREKKERFSLILESASTNQTSMYLCASSPPGANEKLFFGSGTQLSVL.

This clone showed up just once. This sequence joins TRBV6-5 and TRBJ1-2; D is uncertain. Trimming left V 6 bases short and J 8 bases short, with 13 bases between. Per the germline V gene, CDR1 is MNHEY and CDR2 is SVGAGI. The CDR3 loop spans 12 amino acids. CDR3 DNA: TGTGCCAGCAGGAAGGGTGATGGGGGCTACACCTTC. Translation gives CASRKGDGGYTF.

This clone was seen once. A single base separates this from a much larger clone, so it may be a read error. The same CDR3 is also encoded by other DNA sequences in this sample. J is TRBJ1-1 and V is TRBV5-1; D unclear. Trimming left V 0 bases short and J 0 bases short, with 3 bases between. CDR3 length: 13 residues. From germline, CDR1 is SGHRS and CDR2 YFSETQ. Here the CDR3 DNA reads TGCGCCAGCAGCTTGGAATTGAACACTGAAGCTTTCTTT. It specifies CASSLELNTEAFF.

The rearrangement joins TRBV4-1 to TRBJ1-1; 10 bases line up with TRBD1. Germline loops: CDR1 MGHRA, CDR2 YSYEKL. CDR3 length equals 17 residues. J gave up 6 bases and V 2 bases, and 12 bases lay outside the gene matches. CDR3 nucleotide sequence: TGCGCCAGCAGCCAACCGCTCCGGGGACAGGGGCGCGCTGAAGCTTTCTTT. It yields the protein CASSQPLRGQGRAEAFF.

This clone was observed a single time. This chain uses TRBV5-1 with TRBJ2-3, with D possibly TRBD2 on 5 matching bases. This CDR3 is built from 15 residues. In germline, CDR1 is SGHRS, CDR2 YFSETQ. Trimming removed 4 bases from V and 1 base from J, with 13 bases in between. The CDR3 DNA follows: TGCGCCAGCAGCGGGTTAACCGGGGGCACAGATACGCAGTATTTT. Protein: CASSGLTGGTDTQYF.

The DNA of the CDR3 is TGCAGCGGACAGACTAGCGGAGGAGAGACCCAGTACTTC. Translated, it gives CSGQTSGGETQYF. The rearrangement uses TRBV29-1 and TRBJ2-5; 9 nucleotides match TRBD2. Germline CDR1 is SQVTM and CDR2 is ANQGSEA. This CDR3 comprises 13 residues. The V segment lost 7 bases and the J segment 4 bases; nucleotides outside the gene matches: 7.

The rearrangement joins TRBV5-1 to TRBJ2-2; D gene uncertain. The germline gives CDR1 SGHRS, CDR2 YFSETQ. The CDR3 consists of 16 residues. V lost 0 bases, J lost 0 bases, and 9 bases lay in between. The CDR3: CASSLEALPNTGELFF. In DNA, the CDR3 is TGCGCCAGCAGCTTGGAAGCGCTGCCGAACACCGGGGAGCTGTTTTTT.

The rearrangement uses TRBV7-9 and TRBJ2-7; 8 nucleotides match TRBD2. Germline V gene sequence: CDR1 SEHNR, CDR2 FQNEAQ (reference sequence). CDR3 size: 16 residues. Trimming at V came to 5 bases and at J to 3 bases, leaving 12 bases not matched to a gene. CDR3 sequence reads: CASSPNPPAGVYEQYF. CDR3 coding DNA: TGTGCCAGCAGCCCGAACCCCCCAGCGGGAGTCTACGAGCAGTACTTC.

J is TRBJ1-5 and V is TRBV6-6; 7 bases map to TRBD1. J gave up 11 bases and V 7 bases, and 11 bases lay outside the gene matches. The germline V gene has CDR1 MNHNY and CDR2 SVGAGI (reference sequence). This CDR3 is 13 amino acids long. CDR3 region: CASNPRPRGTQHF. The CDR3 coding sequence is TGTGCCAGCAACCCCCGACCCAGGGGGACCCAGCATTTT.